The clone carrying this T cell receptor (beta chain) was observed a handful of times. Germline V gene lookup returns CDR1 LNHDA and CDR2 SQIVND (reference sequence). J lost 14 bases, V lost 10 bases, and 11 bases had no gene match. This CDR3 has 11 amino acids. These data belong to a study of blood T cells in healthy people across ages. Primers used in a second PCR of roughly 6 to 11 cycles were a sample-barcoded 5' primer and a J-beta primer mix. One entry per CDR3 protein, called by TCRdb with MiXCR from the 5' RACE reads. Of some 1.5 million distinct CDR3 sequences listed, under 30% are singletons.

Sequencing was carried out using blood. The V gene is TRBV19, the J gene TRBJ2-1; 7 nucleotides align to TRBD2. The sequence was obtained from a woman in her 30s in good health. The CDR3 DNA follows: TGTGCCACCCGGGGCGCGGGAGAAGAGTTCTTC. Translation: CATRGAGEEFF.